This T cell receptor (beta chain) was observed in a study of siplizumab effects on memory and regulatory T cells. Study-wide results and limits: Most alloreactive clones went unmapped to unstimulated subsets; only a minor fraction mapped.

This clone showed up just once. What it recognizes is unknown. Germline assignment: CDR1 SNHLY and CDR2 FYNNEI. The CDR3 is made up of 13 amino acids. V was pared by 6 bases and J by 1 base, with 9 bases between. The assay covered some 10^5 TCR templates per sample. The repertoire was sequenced with immunoSEQ multiplex PCR; TCRdb's copy has only in-frame clones and lacks some. This sample has more than 70,000 clones, with around 95% found just once. The sequenced material came from CD8+ T cells sorted from blood. The chain links TRBV2 to TRBJ1-1; D ambiguous. The TCR sequence derives from a human donor in good health. The CDR3 sequence is CASRIAANTEAFF. The CDR3, as DNA: TGTGCCAGCAGGATTGCAGCGAACACTGAAGCTTTCTTT.